This T cell receptor (beta chain) was sequenced during a study of shared clonotypes between healthy human individuals. This clone was recorded only once. Its antigen is unidentified. CD45RO-negative, CCR7-positively selected cells formed the naive CD8 fraction, excluding terminally differentiated effector memory CD45RA+ cells. Notes on the study in general: Lower generation probabilities were found for non-shared clonotypes than for those shared by all four donors.

Per sorted-subset replicate PCR, input was approximately 200 ng DNA, representing about 30,000 T cell genomes. Clones were read by immunoSEQ multiplex PCR, and TCRdb kept only the in-frame ones, dropping some. The sample lists 800,000 to 950,000 clones; about 96% were seen once. The CDR3 contains 15 residues. Trimming removed 0 bases at V and 2 bases at J, with 9 bases between. Germline lookup yields CDR1 SGHDT and CDR2 YYEEEE. This clonotype was obtained from a man between 25 and 39 years old in good health. The rearrangement uses TRBV5-6 and TRBJ2-1; no clear D gene. The sequencing sample was made of naive CD8+ T cells sorted from blood. For the CDR3, the DNA is TGTGCCAGCAGCTTGGCGGCGGATACCTACAATGAGCAGTTCTTC. As protein: CASSLAADTYNEQFF. Drawing the rest from reference TRBV5-6 and TRBJ2-1, the complete variable domain is DAGVTQSPTHLIKTRGQQVTLRCSPKSGHDTVSWYQQALGQGPQFIFQYYEEEERQRGNFPDRFSGHQFPNYSSELNVNALLLGDSALYLCASSLAADTYNEQFFGPGTRLTVL.